A selection of T cell receptor beta chains follows, all from one sample in a study of blood T cells in healthy people across ages. In TCRdb, the 5' RACE reads were re-called with MiXCR into one record per CDR3 protein. The sample lists around 1,700,000 distinct CDR3 sequences; roughly 27% were seen once. Sequencing input: blood. These receptors were collected from a woman aged 25-40 years in good health. CDR3s include the opening cysteine and the closing phenylalanine or tryptophan. The D gene is left open where the match is weak. For some rows the clone size is stated as once, few or many, or as a class when expanded; others skip it.

j_call,clone_size,d_call,cdr3_length,v_call,cdr3_nt,cdr3_aa
TRBJ2-5,many,TRBD2,16,TRBV7-3,TGTGCCAGCAGCATAGGGACTAGCGGGGGCAGGGAGACCCAGTACTTC,CASSIGTSGGRETQYF
TRBJ2-1,-,-,16,TRBV27,TGTGCCAGCAGTCTAGTGGGGGGGCAAAACTACAATGAGCAGTTCTTC,CASSLVGGQNYNEQFF
TRBJ2-7,-,-,15,TRBV7-3,TGTGCCAGCAGCATTTCAGGGTCGGAGAGCTACGAGCAGTACTTC,CASSISGSESYEQYF
TRBJ2-3,-,TRBD2,15,TRBV19,TGTGCCAGTAGTATAGATGACGGGAGGGCAGCTACGCAGTATTTT,CASSIDDGRAATQYF
TRBJ1-2,many,TRBD1,13,TRBV29-1,TGCAGCGCCGGGGACAGATCGGGGTATGGCTACACCTTC,CSAGDRSGYGYTF
TRBJ2-1,once,-,17,TRBV7-2,TGTGCCAGCAGCTTATTCAGGAGGAGTCAGGGAAGATATGAGCAGTTCTTC,CASSLFRRSQGRYEQFF
TRBJ2-7,-,TRBD2,17,TRBV7-9,TGTGCCAGCAGCAGGGCCTCTCGGGAGGATTTGGGGTACGAGCAGTACTTC,CASSRASREDLGYEQYF
TRBJ1-5,-,-,14,TRBV3-1,TGTGCCAGCAGTCACACAGGAGGTAATCAGCCCCAGCATTTT,CASSHTGGNQPQHF
TRBJ2-4,many,TRBD1,11,TRBV28,TGTGCCAGCAGTTTACGGGACAGGGAGTACTTC,CASSLRDREYF
TRBJ1-4,-,-,14,TRBV20-1,TGCAGTGCTAGAACCCGACAGGCAAACAAAAACCTGTTTTTT,CSARTRQANKNLFF
TRBJ2-3,few,-,16,TRBV19,TGTGCCAGTAGTATGGGAGGACCCCAACGCACAGATACGCAGTATTTT,CASSMGGPQRTDTQYF
TRBJ2-1,few,-,13,TRBV10-3,TGTGCCATCAGGGAGGGTCTTAACAATGAGCAGTTCTTC,CAIREGLNNEQFF
TRBJ1-6,few,-,17,TRBV6-5,TGTGCCAGCAGTTTCTCCCATAGGACGGTATATAATTCACCCCTCCACTTT,CASSFSHRTVYNSPLHF
TRBJ1-5,many,-,14,TRBV12-3/TRBV12-4,TGTGCCAGCAGTTTAGAGGGGTACAATCAGCCCCAGCATTTT,CASSLEGYNQPQHF
TRBJ2-7,many,-,12,TRBV6-6,TGTGCCAGCAGGGACACTCCCTACGAGCAGTACTTC,CASRDTPYEQYF
TRBJ2-6,few,TRBD1,16,TRBV9,TGTGCCAGCAGGGGACAGGGCCCCTTTGGGGCCAACGTCCTGACTTTC,CASRGQGPFGANVLTF
TRBJ2-3,-,TRBD1,16,TRBV5-1,TGCGCCAGCAGCCAAGCGTGGGACAGGGGGGCAGATACGCAGTATTTT,CASSQAWDRGADTQYF
TRBJ2-3,-,-,15,TRBV5-1,TGCGCCAGCAGCTTGGAGTCCGGGGAGCGAGATACGCAGTATTTT,CASSLESGERDTQYF
TRBJ2-7,many,-,14,TRBV29-1,TGCAGCGTTGATCCCCAGCCGGCCTACGACGAGCAGTACTTC,CSVDPQPAYDEQYF
TRBJ2-7,few,-,15,TRBV28,TGTGCCAGCAGTTTATTTGGAGCGGAGAGCTACGAGCAGTACTTC,CASSLFGAESYEQYF
TRBJ1-2,few,-,11,TRBV29-1,TGCAGCGTTGCGGGGGCGCACGGCTACACCTTC,CSVAGAHGYTF
TRBJ2-1,few,TRBD2,13,TRBV12-3/TRBV12-4,TGTGCCAGTTCTAGCGGGAGGTATTATGAGCAGTTCTTC,CASSSGRYYEQFF
TRBJ2-4,-,-,18,TRBV11-2,TGTGCCAGCAGCTCCCAGATGTTGGCGGAGATAGCCAAAAACATTCAGTACTTC,CASSSQMLAEIAKNIQYF
TRBJ2-3,-,-,14,TRBV5-1,TGCGCCAGCAGCCCGGAGGAGGGAGCCGATACGCAGTATTTT,CASSPEEGADTQYF
TRBJ2-5,few,TRBD2,19,TRBV15,TGTGCCACCAGCAGAGATTGGGGACTAGCGGGAGAACCCCAAGAGACCCAGTACTTC,CATSRDWGLAGEPQETQYF
TRBJ2-1,-,TRBD1,17,TRBV7-9,TGTGCCATCGGGCCAGCAGACAGGGGACGGAGGTACAATGAGCAGTTCTTC,CAIGPADRGRRYNEQFF
TRBJ2-2,few,-,15,TRBV5-1,TGCGCCAGCAGCTTGGAGTCCGGGAAACACGGGGAGCTGTTTTTT,CASSLESGKHGELFF
TRBJ2-2,-,-,14,TRBV2,TGTGCCAGCAGTGCTGCGGTTGGCACCGGGGAGCTGTTTTTT,CASSAAVGTGELFF
TRBJ1-2,-,TRBD1,14,TRBV5-1,TGCGCCAGCAGGAGGGCAGGGGGCAAAGAAGGCTACACCTTC,CASRRAGGKEGYTF
TRBJ2-1,few,TRBD2,14,TRBV20-1,TGCAGTGCCACCGGGAGGCTAGCTTACAATGAGCAGTTCTTC,CSATGRLAYNEQFF
TRBJ1-1,few,TRBD1,14,TRBV4-1,TGCGCCAGCAGCCCCGGGACAGGGACCACTGAAGCTTTCTTT,CASSPGTGTTEAFF
TRBJ2-3,few,-,12,TRBV20-1,TGCAGTGCTACCCTTTTAAGAGATACGCAGTATTTT,CSATLLRDTQYF
TRBJ1-1,-,-,13,TRBV5-6,TGTGCCAGCAGCCTGGGACTGACTTACGAAGCTTTCTTT,CASSLGLTYEAFF
TRBJ2-2,once,-,18,TRBV7-6,TGTGCCAGCAGCTCCGGAAGCTACCGGGCCCCCGGGGCCGGGGAGCTGTTTTTT,CASSSGSYRAPGAGELFF
TRBJ1-5,few,-,12,TRBV29-1,TGCAGCGTTTCTTCGCTTGGGCAGCCCCAGCATTTT,CSVSSLGQPQHF
TRBJ1-2,-,TRBD1,16,TRBV5-1,TGCGCCAGCAGCCCCCAGGGGGGACGAATAAACTATGGCTACACCTTC,CASSPQGGRINYGYTF